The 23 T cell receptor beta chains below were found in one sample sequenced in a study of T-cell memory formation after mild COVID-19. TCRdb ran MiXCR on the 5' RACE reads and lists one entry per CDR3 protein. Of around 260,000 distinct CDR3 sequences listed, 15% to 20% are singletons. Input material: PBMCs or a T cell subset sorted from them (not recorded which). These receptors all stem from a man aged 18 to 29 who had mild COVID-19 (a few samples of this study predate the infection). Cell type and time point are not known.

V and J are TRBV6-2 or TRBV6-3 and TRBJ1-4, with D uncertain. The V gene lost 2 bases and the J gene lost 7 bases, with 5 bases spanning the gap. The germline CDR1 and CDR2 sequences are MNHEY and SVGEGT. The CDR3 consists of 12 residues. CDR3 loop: CASSYRLEKLFF. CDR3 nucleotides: TGTGCCAGCAGTTACCGACTTGAAAAACTGTTTTTT.

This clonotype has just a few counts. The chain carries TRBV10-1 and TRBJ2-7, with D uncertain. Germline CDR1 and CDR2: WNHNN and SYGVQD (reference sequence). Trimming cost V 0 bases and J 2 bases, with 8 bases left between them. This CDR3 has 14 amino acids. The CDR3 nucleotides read TGCGCCAGCAGTGAGTCTGAGATTACCTACGAGCAGTACTTC. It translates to CASSESEITYEQYF.

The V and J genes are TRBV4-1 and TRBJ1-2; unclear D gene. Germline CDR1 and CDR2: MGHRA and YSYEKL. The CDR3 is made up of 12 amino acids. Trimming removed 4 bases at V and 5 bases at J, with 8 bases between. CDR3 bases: TGCGCCAGCAGCCGTTCCGGGTATGGCTACACCTTC. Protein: CASSRSGYGYTF.

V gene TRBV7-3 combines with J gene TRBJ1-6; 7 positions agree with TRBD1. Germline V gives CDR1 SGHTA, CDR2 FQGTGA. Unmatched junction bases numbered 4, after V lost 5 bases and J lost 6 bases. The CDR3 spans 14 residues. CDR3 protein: CASSPGGANSPLHF. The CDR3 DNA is TGTGCCAGCAGCCCAGGGGGGGCTAATTCACCCCTCCACTTT. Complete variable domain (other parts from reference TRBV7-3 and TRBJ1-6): GAGVSQTPSNKVTEKGKYVELRCDPISGHTALYWYRQSLGQGPEFLIYFQGTGAADDSGLPNDRFFAVRPEGSVSTLKIQRTERGDSAVYLCASSPGGANSPLHFGNGTRLTVT.

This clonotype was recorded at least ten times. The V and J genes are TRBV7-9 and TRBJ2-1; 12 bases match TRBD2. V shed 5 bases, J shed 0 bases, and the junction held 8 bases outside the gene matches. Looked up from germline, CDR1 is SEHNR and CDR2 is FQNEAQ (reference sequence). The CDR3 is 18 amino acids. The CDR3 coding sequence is TGTGCCAGCAGCCTCGGACTAGCGGGGACCAGCTCCTACAATGAGCAGTTCTTC. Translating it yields CASSLGLAGTSSYNEQFF.

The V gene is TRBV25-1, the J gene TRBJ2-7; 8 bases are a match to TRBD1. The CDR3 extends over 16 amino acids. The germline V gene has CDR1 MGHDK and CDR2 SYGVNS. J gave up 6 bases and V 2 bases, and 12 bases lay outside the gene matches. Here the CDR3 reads CASSETGTGKLGEQYF. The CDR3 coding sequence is TGTGCCAGCAGTGAAACCGGGACAGGTAAATTAGGCGAGCAGTACTTC.

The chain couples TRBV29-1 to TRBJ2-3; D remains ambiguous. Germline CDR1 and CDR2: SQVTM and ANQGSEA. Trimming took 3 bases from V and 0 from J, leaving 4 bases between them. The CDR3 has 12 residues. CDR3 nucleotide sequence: TGCAGCGTTGACCAAAGCACAGATACGCAGTATTTT. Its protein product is CSVDQSTDTQYF.

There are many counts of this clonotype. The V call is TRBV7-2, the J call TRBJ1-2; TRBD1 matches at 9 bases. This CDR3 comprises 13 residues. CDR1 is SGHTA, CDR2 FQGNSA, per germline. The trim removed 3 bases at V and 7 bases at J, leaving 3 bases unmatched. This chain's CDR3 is CASSFGTGFGYTF. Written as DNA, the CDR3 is TGTGCCAGCAGCTTCGGGACAGGGTTTGGCTACACCTTC.

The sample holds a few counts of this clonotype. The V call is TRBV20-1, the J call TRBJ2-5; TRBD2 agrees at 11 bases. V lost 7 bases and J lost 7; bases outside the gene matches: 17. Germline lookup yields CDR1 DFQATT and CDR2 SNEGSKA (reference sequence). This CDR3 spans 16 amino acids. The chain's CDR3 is CSVAYAGTSGPRTQYF. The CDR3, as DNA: TGCAGTGTGGCCTACGCCGGGACTAGCGGCCCCAGGACCCAGTACTTC.

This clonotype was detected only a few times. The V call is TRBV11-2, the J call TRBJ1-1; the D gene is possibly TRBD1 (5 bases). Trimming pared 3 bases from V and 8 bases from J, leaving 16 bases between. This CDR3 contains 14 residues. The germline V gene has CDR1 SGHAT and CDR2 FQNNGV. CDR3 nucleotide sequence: TGTGCCAGCAGCTTGCGAGGCAGGGTAGGAGAAGCTTTCTTT. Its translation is CASSLRGRVGEAFF.

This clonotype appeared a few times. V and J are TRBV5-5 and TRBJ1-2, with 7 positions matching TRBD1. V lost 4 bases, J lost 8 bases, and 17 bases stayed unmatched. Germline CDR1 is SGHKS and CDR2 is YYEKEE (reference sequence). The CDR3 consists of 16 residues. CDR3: CASSSRQGMISRGYTF. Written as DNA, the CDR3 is TGTGCCAGCAGCAGCCGACAGGGTATGATTTCTCGAGGCTACACCTTC.

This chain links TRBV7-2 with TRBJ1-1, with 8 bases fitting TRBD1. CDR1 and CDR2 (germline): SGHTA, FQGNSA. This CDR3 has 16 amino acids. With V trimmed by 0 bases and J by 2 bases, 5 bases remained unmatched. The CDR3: CASSLARGTGNTEAFF. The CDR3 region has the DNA TGTGCCAGCAGCTTAGCGAGGGGGACAGGTAACACTGAAGCTTTCTTT.

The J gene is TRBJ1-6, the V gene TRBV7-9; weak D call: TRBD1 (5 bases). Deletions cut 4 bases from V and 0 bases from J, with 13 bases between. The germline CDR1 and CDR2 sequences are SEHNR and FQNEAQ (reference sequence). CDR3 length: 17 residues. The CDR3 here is CASSSGDGGSYNSPLHF. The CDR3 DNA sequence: TGTGCCAGCAGCTCCGGGGATGGGGGCTCCTATAATTCACCCCTCCACTTT.

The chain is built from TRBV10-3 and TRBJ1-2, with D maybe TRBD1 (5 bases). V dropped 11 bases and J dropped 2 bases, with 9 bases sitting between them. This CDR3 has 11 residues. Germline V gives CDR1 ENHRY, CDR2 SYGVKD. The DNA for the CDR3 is TGTGCCGTCACAGGAAACTATGGCTACACCTTC. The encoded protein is CAVTGNYGYTF.

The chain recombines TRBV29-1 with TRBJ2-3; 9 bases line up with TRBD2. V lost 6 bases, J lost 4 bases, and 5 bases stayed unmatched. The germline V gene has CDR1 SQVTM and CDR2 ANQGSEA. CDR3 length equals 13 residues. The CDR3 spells CSVVTSGPDTQYF. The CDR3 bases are TGCAGCGTGGTGACTAGCGGACCAGATACGCAGTATTTT.

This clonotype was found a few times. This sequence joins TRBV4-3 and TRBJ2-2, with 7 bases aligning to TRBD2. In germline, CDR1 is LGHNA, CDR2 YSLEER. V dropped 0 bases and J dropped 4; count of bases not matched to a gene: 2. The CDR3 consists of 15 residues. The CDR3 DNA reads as TGCGCCAGCAGCCAAGAGATAGCGGGCACCGGGGAGCTGTTTTTT. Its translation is CASSQEIAGTGELFF.

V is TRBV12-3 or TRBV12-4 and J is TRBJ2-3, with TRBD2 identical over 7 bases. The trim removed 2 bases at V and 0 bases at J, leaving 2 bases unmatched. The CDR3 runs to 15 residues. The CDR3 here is CASSLNGGSTDTQYF. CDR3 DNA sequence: TGTGCCAGCAGTTTAAACGGGGGGAGCACAGATACGCAGTATTTT.

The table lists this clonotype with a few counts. The chain's CDR3 is CSALGANTEAFF. CDR3 DNA: TGCAGTGCCCTGGGAGCGAACACTGAAGCTTTCTTT. The V gene is TRBV20-1, the J gene TRBJ1-1; D uncertain. This CDR3 contains 12 residues. Trimming cost V 6 bases and J 1 base, with 9 bases left between them. Germline V gene lookup returns CDR1 DFQATT and CDR2 SNEGSKA (reference sequence).

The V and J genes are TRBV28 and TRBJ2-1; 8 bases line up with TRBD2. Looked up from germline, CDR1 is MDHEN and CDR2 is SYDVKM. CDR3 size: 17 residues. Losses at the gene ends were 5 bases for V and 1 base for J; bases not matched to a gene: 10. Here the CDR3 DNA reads TGTGCCAGCAGTGCCCCAGCGGGGGCTGCTTCCTACAATGAGCAGTTCTTC. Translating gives CASSAPAGAASYNEQFF.

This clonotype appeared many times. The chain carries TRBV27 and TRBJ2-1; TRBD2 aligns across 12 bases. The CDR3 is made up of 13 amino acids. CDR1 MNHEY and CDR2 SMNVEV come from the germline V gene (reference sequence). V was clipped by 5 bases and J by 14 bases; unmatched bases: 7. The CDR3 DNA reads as TGTGCCAGCAGTCCACGGACTAGCGGGGTAGAGTTCTTC. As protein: CASSPRTSGVEFF.

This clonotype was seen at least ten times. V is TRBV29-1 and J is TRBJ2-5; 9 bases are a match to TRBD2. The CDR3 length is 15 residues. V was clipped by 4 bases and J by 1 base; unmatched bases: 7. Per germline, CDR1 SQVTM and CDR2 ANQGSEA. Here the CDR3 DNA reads TGCAGCGTTGGTCTCGCGGGGGGGCTCCAAGAGACCCAGTACTTC. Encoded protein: CSVGLAGGLQETQYF.

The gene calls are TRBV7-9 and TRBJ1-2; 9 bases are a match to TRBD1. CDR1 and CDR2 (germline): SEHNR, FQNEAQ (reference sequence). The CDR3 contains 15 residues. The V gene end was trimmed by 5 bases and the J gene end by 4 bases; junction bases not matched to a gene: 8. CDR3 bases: TGTGCCAGCAGCCAACAGGGACAGGGTCCCTATGGCTACACCTTC. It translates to CASSQQGQGPYGYTF.

The CDR3 here is CASSYTDLSGANVLTF. CDR3 nucleotides: TGTGCCAGCAGTTACACGGACCTCTCTGGGGCCAACGTCCTGACTTTC. The chain employs TRBV6-5 and TRBJ2-6, with D unclear. CDR1 MNHEY and CDR2 SVGAGI come from the germline V gene. Trimming shortened V by 2 bases and J by 0 bases, and 8 bases separated the two germline ends. The CDR3 is 16 amino acids.